A selection of T cell receptor beta chains follows, all from one sample in a study of blood T cell repertoires in COVID-19. Using immunoSEQ multiplex PCR, the repertoire was profiled, and TCRdb retains in-frame clones only, with some absent. The table lists about 99,000 clones, approximately 80% of them singletons. The sample consisted of peripheral blood. These receptors were collected from a human donor in a cohort sampled during active COVID-19. CDR3s include the opening cysteine and the closing phenylalanine or tryptophan. A D gene is named only where the DNA matches it firmly. The listing skips clone size in some rows; elsewhere it reads once, few, many or a size class.

J: TRBJ1-2; V: TRBV3-1/TRBV3-2; size: .; D: TRBD1; CDR3: CASSSMGGTGNNYGYTF; DNA: TGTGCCAGCAGCTCTATGGGCGGGACAGGGAATAACTATGGCTACACCTTC
J: TRBJ1-1; V: TRBV7-3; size: .; D: .; CDR3: CASSFQLNTEAFF; DNA: TGTGCCAGCAGCTTCCAGTTGAACACTGAAGCTTTCTTT
J: TRBJ2-5; V: TRBV7-2; size: .; D: TRBD2; CDR3: CASSLVGSGGARRTQYF; DNA: TGTGCCAGCAGCTTAGTAGGTAGCGGGGGGGCTCGGCGGACCCAGTACTTC
J: TRBJ2-3; V: TRBV5-1; size: .; D: TRBD2; CDR3: CASSSLAGTRDTQYF; DNA: TGCGCCAGCAGCTCTCTAGCGGGTACGAGGGATACGCAGTATTTT
J: TRBJ1-2; V: TRBV5-4; size: .; D: TRBD1; CDR3: CASSQGAEYGYTF; DNA: TGTGCCAGCAGCCAGGGGGCGGAATATGGCTACACCTTC
J: TRBJ2-7; V: TRBV7-2; size: .; D: TRBD2; CDR3: CASSLGLAGGAFYEQYF; DNA: TGTGCCAGCAGCTTAGGATTAGCGGGGGGCGCTTTCTACGAGCAGTACTTC
J: TRBJ1-2; V: TRBV5-3; size: .; D: .; CDR3: CARSTWGGAPYGYTF; DNA: TGTGCCAGAAGCACCTGGGGGGGCGCGCCCTATGGCTACACCTTC
J: TRBJ2-3; V: TRBV5-1; size: .; D: TRBD2; CDR3: CASSQGASGGPSTDTQYF; DNA: TGCGCCAGCAGTCAAGGGGCTAGCGGGGGCCCTAGCACAGATACGCAGTATTTT
J: TRBJ1-6; V: TRBV5-1; size: .; D: .; CDR3: CASSLALRDNNSPLHF; DNA: TGCGCCAGCAGCTTGGCCTTGAGGGACAATAATTCACCCCTCCACTTT
J: TRBJ1-1; V: TRBV20-1; size: .; D: .; CDR3: CSASPPGARKTNTEAFF; DNA: TGCAGTGCTAGTCCCCCAGGGGCCCGAAAAACGAACACTGAAGCTTTCTTT
J: TRBJ1-6; V: TRBV7-9; size: .; D: .; CDR3: CASSSYSEGSPLHF; DNA: TGTGCCAGCAGCTCATACAGCGAGGGCTCACCCCTCCACTTT
J: TRBJ2-3; V: TRBV7-8; size: .; D: .; CDR3: CASFKTRPPTDTQYF; DNA: TGTGCCAGCTTTAAGACTAGACCTCCCACAGATACGCAGTATTTT
J: TRBJ1-1; V: TRBV5-6; size: .; D: .; CDR3: CASSLAGKTEAFF; DNA: TGTGCCAGCAGCTTGGCCGGGAAGACTGAAGCTTTCTTT
J: TRBJ2-7; V: TRBV5-1; size: .; D: .; CDR3: CASSSGTLSYEQYF; DNA: TGCGCCAGCAGCTCCGGGACACTATCCTACGAGCAGTACTTC
J: TRBJ1-2; V: TRBV27; size: .; D: TRBD1; CDR3: CASSPPTPNRGPRLYGYTF; DNA: TGTGCCAGCAGTCCCCCCACACCAAACAGGGGGCCCCGTCTATATGGCTACACCTTC
J: TRBJ1-1; V: TRBV7-2; size: .; D: .; CDR3: CASSLALRTFGGNTEAFF; DNA: TGTGCCAGCAGCTTAGCGCTTAGGACATTCGGGGGGAACACTGAAGCTTTCTTT
J: TRBJ1-1; V: TRBV4-3; size: .; D: TRBD1; CDR3: CASSPGQPNTEAFF; DNA: TGCGCCAGCAGCCCGGGACAGCCGAACACTGAAGCTTTCTTT
J: TRBJ1-6; V: TRBV9; size: few; D: .; CDR3: CASSPDSYDPLHF; DNA: TGTGCCAGCAGCCCGGACAGTTATGACCCCCTCCACTTT
J: TRBJ1-3; V: TRBV7-2; size: .; D: .; CDR3: CASSLGDAGNTIYF; DNA: TGTGCCAGCAGCCTCGGTGATGCGGGAAACACCATATATTTT
J: TRBJ1-1; V: TRBV4-3; size: .; D: .; CDR3: CASSQVPISGNTEAFF; DNA: TGCGCCAGCAGCCAAGTCCCGATTAGCGGGAACACTGAAGCTTTCTTT
J: TRBJ1-5; V: TRBV6-2/TRBV6-3; size: .; D: .; CDR3: CASSYSGGGAGNQPQHF; DNA: TGTGCCAGCAGTTATTCGGGCGGAGGGGCAGGCAATCAGCCCCAGCATTTT
J: TRBJ2-1; V: TRBV11-2; size: .; D: .; CDR3: CASSLVGQGEQFF; DNA: TGTGCCAGCAGCTTAGTGGGCCAAGGAGAGCAGTTCTTC
J: TRBJ1-2; V: TRBV19; size: .; D: .; CDR3: CASSRLTAPRLGYTF; DNA: TGTGCCAGTAGTAGATTGACAGCGCCCCGTTTAGGCTACACCTTC
J: TRBJ1-2; V: TRBV5-4; size: .; D: .; CDR3: CASSLGGDDNYGYTF; DNA: TGTGCCAGCAGCTTAGGCGGGGACGATAACTATGGCTACACCTTC
J: TRBJ2-7; V: TRBV11-3; size: .; D: .; CDR3: CASSSPARLYQQYF; DNA: TGTGCCAGCAGCTCCCCCGCCAGGTTGTACCAGCAGTACTTC
J: TRBJ2-1; V: TRBV6-5; size: .; D: .; CDR3: CASSRGELGGNEQFF; DNA: TGTGCCAGCAGTCGCGGGGAGTTAGGTGGGAATGAGCAGTTCTTC
J: TRBJ1-4; V: TRBV29-1; size: .; D: .; CDR3: CSVEGGRDRKLFF; DNA: TGCAGCGTTGAAGGGGGGAGGGATCGAAAACTGTTTTTT
J: TRBJ2-4; V: TRBV5-4; size: .; D: TRBD1; CDR3: CASSLTRTGLNIQYF; DNA: TGTGCCAGCAGCTTGACCCGGACAGGGCTAAACATTCAGTACTTC
J: TRBJ2-7; V: TRBV18; size: .; D: TRBD1; CDR3: CASSPPMGQTYEQYF; DNA: TGTGCCAGCTCACCACCCATGGGACAGACCTACGAGCAGTACTTC
J: TRBJ1-5; V: TRBV5-6; size: once; D: TRBD1; CDR3: CATSRGGLIQPQHF; DNA: TGTGCCACCAGCAGGGGGGGCTTGATTCAGCCCCAGCATTTT
J: TRBJ1-1; V: TRBV21-1; size: .; D: .; CDR3: CASSHARGHTVWNTEAFF; DNA: TGTGCCAGCTCCCACGCCCGTGGACACACCGTATGGAACACTGAAGCTTTCTTT
J: TRBJ2-4; V: TRBV5-6; size: .; D: TRBD1; CDR3: CASSPVGGQGNIQYF; DNA: TGTGCCAGCAGCCCTGTGGGGGGACAGGGAAACATTCAGTACTTC
J: TRBJ2-7; V: TRBV5-1; size: .; D: TRBD2; CDR3: CASSLSGLAGGGDEQYF; DNA: TGCGCCAGCAGCTTATCCGGACTAGCGGGGGGAGGCGACGAGCAGTACTTC
J: TRBJ1-4; V: TRBV5-1; size: .; D: .; CDR3: CASSSGWSNEKLFF; DNA: TGCGCCAGCAGCTCAGGGTGGTCTAATGAAAAACTGTTTTTT
J: TRBJ1-4; V: TRBV14; size: few; D: TRBD1; CDR3: CASSHVLVGTALNEKLFF; DNA: TGTGCCAGCAGCCATGTACTCGTCGGGACAGCCCTTAATGAAAAACTGTTTTTT
J: TRBJ1-2; V: TRBV14; size: .; D: .; CDR3: CASSHYTGLYGYTF; DNA: TGTGCCAGCAGCCATTACACAGGGTTATACGGCTACACCTTC
J: TRBJ1-1; V: TRBV5-1; size: .; D: .; CDR3: CASSGGSTEAFF; DNA: TGCGCCAGCAGCGGGGGGAGCACTGAAGCTTTCTTT